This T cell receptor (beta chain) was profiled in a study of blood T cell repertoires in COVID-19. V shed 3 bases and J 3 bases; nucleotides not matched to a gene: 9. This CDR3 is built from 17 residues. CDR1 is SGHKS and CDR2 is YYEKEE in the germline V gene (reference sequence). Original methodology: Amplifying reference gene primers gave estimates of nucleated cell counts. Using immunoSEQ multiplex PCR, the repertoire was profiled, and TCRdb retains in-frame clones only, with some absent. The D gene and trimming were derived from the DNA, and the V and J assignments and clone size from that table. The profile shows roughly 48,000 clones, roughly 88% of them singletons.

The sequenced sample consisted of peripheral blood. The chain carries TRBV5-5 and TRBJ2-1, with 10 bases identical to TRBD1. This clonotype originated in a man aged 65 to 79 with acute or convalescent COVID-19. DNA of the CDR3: TGTGCCAGCAGCTACCCGGACAGGGGGTTATACTACAATGAGCAGTTCTTC. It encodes CASSYPDRGLYYNEQFF.